The 28 T cell receptor beta chains listed next were all sequenced from one sample in a study of blood T cell repertoires in COVID-19. Generated by immunoSEQ multiplex PCR, the TCRdb table keeps only in-frame clones and is missing some. The sample shows about 220,000 clones, around 83% of them seen only once. Sequenced sample: peripheral blood. These receptors were taken from a man aged 45-65 years with active or convalescent COVID-19.

This clone was observed a single time. The gene calls are TRBV9 and TRBJ1-3, with D perhaps matching TRBD1 (5 bases). Looked up from germline, CDR1 is SGDLS and CDR2 is YYNGEE. V dropped 4 bases and J dropped 4 bases, with 21 bases sitting between them. The CDR3 is 17 residues long. CDR3 sequence: CASSPQTGGRLGNTIYF. The CDR3 nucleotides read TGTGCCAGCAGCCCCCAAACGGGGGGAAGACTCGGAAACACCATATATTTT.

The DNA of the CDR3 is TGTGCCAGCAGCTCGAGGACAGGGCCGAACACTGAAGCTTTCTTT. This translates into CASSSRTGPNTEAFF. V usage is TRBV7-3 and J usage is TRBJ1-1; TRBD1 agrees at 8 bases. The germline V gene has CDR1 SGHTA and CDR2 FQGTGA. This CDR3 is 15 amino acids long. V lost 4 bases to trimming and J lost 1 base; unmatched junction nucleotides: 5.

In its sample, this clone was seen a few times. The V call is TRBV10-3, the J call TRBJ1-4, with 8 bases matching TRBD1. The J segment lost 8 bases and the V segment lost 4 bases, leaving 6 bases of the junction unmatched. The germline V gene encodes CDR1 ENHRY and CDR2 SYGVKD. The CDR3 is 14 residues long. CDR3 sequence: CAISAQGAGEKLFF. In nucleotides, the CDR3 is TGTGCCATCAGTGCCCAGGGGGCTGGGGAAAAACTGTTTTTT.

The rearrangement joins TRBV19 to TRBJ2-7; perhaps TRBD2 as D (5 bases). Per the germline V gene, CDR1 is LNHDA and CDR2 is SQIVND (reference sequence). V was trimmed by 5 bases and J by 2 bases, leaving 19 bases between them. The CDR3 has 16 residues. The DNA for the CDR3 is TGTGCCAGTAGTCCTTACGCGGGTCCCGGAGCCTACGAGCAGTACTTC. Residues: CASSPYAGPGAYEQYF.

This clone appeared a single time. V is TRBV9 and J is TRBJ1-5; D gene uncertain. The length of the CDR3 is 14 residues. CDR1 and CDR2 from the germline V gene are SGDLS and YYNGEE. Deletions cut 3 bases from V and 1 base from J, with 8 bases between. The CDR3 loop reads CASSATVSNQPQHF. CDR3 in DNA: TGTGCCAGCAGCGCGACTGTAAGCAATCAGCCCCAGCATTTT.

V and J are TRBV2 and TRBJ2-7; 7 nucleotides line up with TRBD1. Germline V CDR1 and CDR2: SNHLY, FYNNEI. The length of the CDR3 is 12 residues. V trimming: 4 bases; J trimming: 3 bases; junction bases outside the gene matches: 0. The CDR3 is CASSAGGYEQYV. The CDR3 bases are TGTGCCAGCAGTGCAGGGGGCTACGAGCAGTACGTC.

This chain links TRBV15 with TRBJ2-5; D call uncertain. The CDR3 covers 15 residues. In germline, CDR1 is LNHNV, CDR2 YYDKDF (reference sequence). V dropped 8 bases and J dropped 2 bases, with 18 bases sitting between them. The chain's CDR3 is CATSYSAGSQETQYF. The CDR3, as DNA: TGTGCCACCTCATATTCCGCAGGATCACAAGAGACCCAGTACTTC.

The CDR3 DNA is TGTGCCAGCTCACGGCGGGACGGCCGTTACACCGGGGAGCTGTTTTTT. Its translation: CASSRRDGRYTGELFF. V gene TRBV18 combines with J gene TRBJ2-2, with D perhaps TRBD2 (6 bases). Trimming removed 4 bases at V and 3 bases at J, with 15 bases between. This CDR3 spans 16 amino acids. CDR1 is KGHSH and CDR2 is LQKENI in the germline V gene.

This clone was seen only once. V usage is TRBV29-1 and J usage is TRBJ1-2, with 8 bases matching TRBD1. Per germline, CDR1 SQVTM and CDR2 ANQGSEA. CDR3 length: 12 residues. Unmatched junction bases numbered 6, after V lost 5 bases and J lost 7 bases. The CDR3 sequence is CSVNQGASGYTF. CDR3 nucleotides: TGCAGCGTTAACCAGGGGGCGAGTGGCTACACCTTC.

The CDR3 nucleotides read TGCGCCAGCAGCTTTGGACAGGGGTCGGACACCATATATTTT. Encoded protein: CASSFGQGSDTIYF. The chain joins TRBV5-1 to TRBJ1-3, with 9 bases that match TRBD1. The CDR3 has 14 residues. V lost 2 bases to trimming and J lost 8 bases; unmatched junction nucleotides: 5. CDR1 and CDR2 from the germline V gene are SGHRS and YFSETQ.

Only a few counts were recorded for this clone. This chain joins TRBV27 and TRBJ2-7; D perhaps matches TRBD1 (6 bases). CDR1 and CDR2 (germline): MNHEY, SMNVEV (reference sequence). Trimming cost V 1 base and J 4 bases, with 8 bases left between them. The CDR3 covers 13 residues. The CDR3 sequence: CASSLLGAYEQYF. The CDR3 nucleotides read TGTGCCAGCAGTTTATTGGGGGCATACGAGCAGTACTTC.

The CDR3 coding sequence is TGTGCCAGTACCCCCAGGGGGACAGGGGGATCTGGAAACACCATATATTTT. It encodes CASTPRGTGGSGNTIYF. The chain has TRBV19 and TRBJ1-3; TRBD1 agrees at 11 bases. Losses at the gene ends were 7 bases for V and 1 base for J; bases not matched to a gene: 9. Germline V lookup: CDR1 LNHDA, CDR2 SQIVND (reference sequence). The CDR3 extends over 17 amino acids.

A single count supports this clone. This sequence joins TRBV7-2 and TRBJ2-7; 10 bases are shared with TRBD2. The CDR3 totals 15 residues. From germline, CDR1 is SGHTA and CDR2 FQGNSA. Trimming cost V 5 bases and J 3 bases; bases outside gene matches: 7. As DNA, the CDR3 is TGTGCCAGCAGCGCTAGCGGGAGCCCTTACTACGAGCAGTACTTC. Translation: CASSASGSPYYEQYF.

The chain is built from TRBV3-1 (or the pseudogene TRBV3-2) and TRBJ2-5; D gene ambiguous. In germline, CDR1 is LGHDT, CDR2 YNNKEL (reference sequence). V lost 4 bases to trimming and J lost 2 bases, with 5 bases between them. The CDR3 covers 12 residues. In DNA, the CDR3 is TGTGCCAGCAGCCTCCTTCAAGAGACCCAGTACTTC. Protein product: CASSLLQETQYF.

J is TRBJ2-1 and V is TRBV4-2; 7 bases map to TRBD2. V shed 1 base, J shed 9 bases, and the junction held 6 bases outside the gene matches. The germline CDR1 and CDR2 sequences are LGHNA and YNFKEQ. CDR3 length: 14 residues. The CDR3 DNA reads as TGTGCCAGCAGCCAAGGGACTAGAGATTCTGAGCAGTTCTTC. Protein sequence: CASSQGTRDSEQFF.

CDR3 protein: CASSLRGAAGYGYTF. CDR3 coding DNA: TGTGCCAGCAGCTTACGGGGGGCCGCTGGCTATGGCTACACCTTC. The chain joins TRBV5-4 to TRBJ1-2; weak D call: TRBD1 (6 bases). CDR3 size: 15 residues. The germline CDR1 and CDR2 sequences are SGHNT and YYREEE (reference sequence). Between the trimmed V and J ends, which lost 2 bases and 4 bases, there was a span of 15 bases. The full variable domain, with the rest looked up from reference TRBV5-4 and TRBJ1-2, is ETGVTQSPTHLIKTRGQQVTLRCSSQSGHNTVSWYQQALGQGPQFIFQYYREEENGRGNFPPRFSGLQFPNYSSELNVNALELDDSALYLCASSLRGAAGYGYTFGSGTRLTVV.

The chain combines TRBV2 with TRBJ1-1, with a possible D match to TRBD1 (6 bases). V gave up 7 bases and J gave up 1 base, with 13 bases separating them. The CDR3 runs to 14 residues. CDR1 is SNHLY, CDR2 FYNNEI, per germline. CDR3 coding DNA: TGTGCCAGCACCAGCCCGACAGGGAACACTGAAGCTTTCTTT. It translates to CASTSPTGNTEAFF. The variable domain in full, with the rest retrieved from reference TRBV2 and TRBJ1-1, is EPEVTQTPSHQVTQMGQEVILRCVPISNHLYFYWYRQILGQKVEFLVSFYNNEISEKSEIFDDQFSVERPDGSNFTLKIRSTKLEDSAMYFCASTSPTGNTEAFFGQGTRLTVV.

The chain recombines TRBV11-3 with TRBJ1-1; maybe TRBD1 (5 bases). Germline V lookup: CDR1 SGHNT, CDR2 YENEEA. V lost 4 bases to trimming and J lost 0 bases, with 6 bases between them. CDR3 length: 13 amino acids. For the CDR3, the DNA is TGTGCCAGCAGCTCGACAGTGAACACTGAAGCTTTCTTT. Protein sequence: CASSSTVNTEAFF.

A single count supports this clone. The gene calls are TRBV6-5 and TRBJ2-4; maybe TRBD1 (5 bases). The CDR3 runs to 16 residues. V lost 3 bases and J 0 bases, leaving 12 bases between the germline ends. CDR1 MNHEY and CDR2 SVGAGI come from the germline V gene. The chain's CDR3 is CASSYGQSLAKNIQYF. Written as DNA, the CDR3 is TGTGCCAGCAGTTATGGACAATCTCTAGCCAAAAACATTCAGTACTTC.

The gene calls are TRBV25-1 and TRBJ1-5; D is unresolved. The CDR3 has 17 amino acids. Germline loops: CDR1 MGHDK, CDR2 SYGVNS. V was shortened by 3 bases and J by 0 bases, with 15 bases between the two germline ends. The CDR3 DNA sequence: TGTGCCAGCAGTGAGCCTTGTCCGGACTATAGCAATCAGCCCCAGCATTTT. This encodes CASSEPCPDYSNQPQHF. Combining the CDR3 with reference TRBV25-1 and TRBJ1-5 gives the whole variable domain EADIYQTPRYLVIGTGKKITLECSQTMGHDKMYWYQQDPGMELHLIHYSYGVNSTEKGDLSSESTVSRIRTEHFPLTLESARPSHTSQYLCASSEPCPDYSNQPQHFGDGTRLSIL.

Remarks on this clone: Other DNA sequences in the same sample also yield this CDR3. J is TRBJ1-1 and V is TRBV18; D call uncertain. The CDR3 covers 13 residues. Deletions cut 2 bases from V and 1 base from J, with 5 bases between. Germline CDR1 and CDR2: KGHSH and LQKENI. The DNA for the CDR3 is TGTGCCAGCTCACCATCAGGGAACACTGAAGCTTTCTTT. Translated: CASSPSGNTEAFF.

V usage is TRBV7-2 and J usage is TRBJ2-4; 7 positions match TRBD1. CDR3 size: 17 residues. The germline V gene encodes CDR1 SGHTA and CDR2 FQGNSA. The junction had 9 bases not matched to a gene; V was cut back by 4 bases and J by 0 bases. CDR3: CASSSPVRDRAKNIQYF. The CDR3 nucleotides are TGTGCCAGCAGCTCGCCCGTCCGGGACAGAGCCAAAAACATTCAGTACTTC.

The V and J genes are TRBV2 and TRBJ2-3; D perhaps matches TRBD2 (6 bases). CDR3 length: 14 residues. Germline V gene data show CDR1 as SNHLY and CDR2 as FYNNEI. The V gene lost 4 bases and the J gene lost 5 bases, with 13 bases spanning the gap. CDR3 region: CASSGRRGGDTQYF. The CDR3 coding sequence is TGTGCCAGCAGTGGCCGGCGGGGAGGAGATACGCAGTATTTT.

The J gene is TRBJ2-7, the V gene TRBV9; D possibly corresponds to TRBD1 (6 bases). Germline CDR1 reads SGDLS; CDR2 reads YYNGEE. This CDR3 comprises 13 residues. Trimming cost V 3 bases and J 5 bases, with 12 bases left between them. In nucleotides, the CDR3 is TGTGCCAGCAGCGCCGGACAGCGACACGAGCAGTACTTC. It encodes CASSAGQRHEQYF.

To note about this clone: At the DNA level, this CDR3 is encoded by other sequences in the same sample as well. This chain uses TRBV28 with TRBJ1-3; weak D call: TRBD1 (5 bases). V was clipped by 3 bases and J by 0 bases, with 9 bases between them. Germline-derived CDR1 and CDR2 are MDHEN and SYDVKM. This CDR3 spans 15 amino acids. CDR3 region: CASSLSGGSGNTIYF. The DNA for the CDR3 is TGTGCCAGCAGTTTGTCGGGGGGCTCTGGAAACACCATATATTTT.

The chain has TRBV10-2 and TRBJ1-2; 8 positions agree with TRBD1. Germline loops: CDR1 WSHSY, CDR2 SAAADI. With 6 bases clipped from V and 4 bases from J, the junction kept 4 bases outside the gene matches. The CDR3 contains 13 residues. Here the CDR3 reads CASSWTGSYGYTF. The CDR3 DNA follows: TGCGCCAGCAGCTGGACAGGGAGCTATGGCTACACCTTC.

J is TRBJ2-1 and V is TRBV3-1 (or the pseudogene TRBV3-2); 7 bases are a match to TRBD2. The germline gives CDR1 LGHDT, CDR2 YNNKEL (reference sequence). The CDR3 has 16 amino acids. V was clipped by 6 bases and J by 0 bases; unmatched bases: 8. CDR3 loop: CASSWTRCPSYNEQFF. The CDR3 nucleotides are TGTGCCAGCAGTTGGACTAGGTGTCCCTCCTACAATGAGCAGTTCTTC.

In nucleotides, the CDR3 is TGTGCCAGCAGCTTTAGGACAGGGGGCGCAGATACGCAGTATTTT. Its translation is CASSFRTGGADTQYF. The chain recombines TRBV5-4 with TRBJ2-3, with TRBD1 matching over 11 bases. V lost 2 bases, J lost 4 bases, and 3 bases stayed unmatched. Germline V gene lookup returns CDR1 SGHNT and CDR2 YYREEE (reference sequence). The CDR3 runs 15 residues.